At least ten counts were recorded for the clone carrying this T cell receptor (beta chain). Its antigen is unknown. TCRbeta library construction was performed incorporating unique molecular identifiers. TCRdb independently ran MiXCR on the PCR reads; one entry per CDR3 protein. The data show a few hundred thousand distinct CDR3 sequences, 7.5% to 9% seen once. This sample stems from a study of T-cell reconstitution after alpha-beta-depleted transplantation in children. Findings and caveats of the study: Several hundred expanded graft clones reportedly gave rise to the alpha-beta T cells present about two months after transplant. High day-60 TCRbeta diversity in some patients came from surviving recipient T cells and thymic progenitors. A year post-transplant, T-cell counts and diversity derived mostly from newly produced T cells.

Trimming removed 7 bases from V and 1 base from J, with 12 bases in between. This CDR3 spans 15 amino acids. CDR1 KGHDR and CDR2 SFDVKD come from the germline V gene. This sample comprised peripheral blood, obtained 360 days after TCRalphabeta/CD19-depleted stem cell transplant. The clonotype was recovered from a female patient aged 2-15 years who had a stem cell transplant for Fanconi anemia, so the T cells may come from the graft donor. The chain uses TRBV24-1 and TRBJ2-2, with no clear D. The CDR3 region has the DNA TGTGCCACCAGCGAGTGGCAAATGAACACCGGGGAGCTGTTTTTT. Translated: CATSEWQMNTGELFF.